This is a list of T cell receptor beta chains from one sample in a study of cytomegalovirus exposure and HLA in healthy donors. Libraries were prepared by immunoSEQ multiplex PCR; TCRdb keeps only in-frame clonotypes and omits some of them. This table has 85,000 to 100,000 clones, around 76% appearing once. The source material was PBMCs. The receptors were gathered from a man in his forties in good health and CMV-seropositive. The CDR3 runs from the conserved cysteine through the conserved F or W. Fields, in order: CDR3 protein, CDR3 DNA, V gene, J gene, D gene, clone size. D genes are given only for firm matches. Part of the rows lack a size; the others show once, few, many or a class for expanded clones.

CASSSQSNEQYF	TGTGCCAGCAGTTCACAGAGTAACGAGCAGTACTTC	TRBV28	TRBJ2-7	NA	NA
CASSSGTEQETQYF	TGTGCCAGCAGCTCCGGGACAGAACAAGAGACCCAGTACTTC	TRBV5-4	TRBJ2-5	TRBD1	NA
CASRPSGSGLNEQFF	TGTGCCAGCAGACCGAGCGGGAGTGGCCTTAATGAGCAGTTCTTC	TRBV27	TRBJ2-1	TRBD2	few
CASSDSMNTEAFF	TGTGCCAGCAGTGACAGCATGAACACTGAAGCTTTCTTT	TRBV6-5	TRBJ1-1	NA	NA
CASSQGALANYGYTF	TGCGCCAGCAGCCAAGGGGCCTTAGCTAACTATGGCTACACCTTC	TRBV4-1	TRBJ1-2	NA	NA
CASSQGQTTFSNEKLFF	TGTGCCAGCAGCCAAGGACAGACGACCTTCTCCAATGAAAAACTGTTTTTT	TRBV4-2	TRBJ1-4	NA	NA
CASSLGDTGNQPQHF	TGCGCCAGCAGCTTGGGGGACACTGGCAATCAGCCCCAGCATTTT	TRBV5-1	TRBJ1-5	NA	NA
CASSLARQETQYF	TGTGCCAGCAGCTTAGCTCGGCAAGAGACCCAGTACTTC	TRBV7-2	TRBJ2-5	NA	NA
CASSITNRVASYGYTF	TGTGCCAGCAGTATAACCAACAGGGTGGCGAGCTATGGCTACACCTTC	TRBV5-5	TRBJ1-2	NA	NA
CASSYRDRTYEQYF	TGTGCCAGCAGCTACCGGGACAGAACCTACGAGCAGTACTTC	TRBV5-4	TRBJ2-7	TRBD1	NA
CASSLDGQRNTEAFF	TGTGCCAGCAGCTTAGATGGACAGAGGAACACTGAAGCTTTCTTT	TRBV11-3	TRBJ1-1	NA	NA
CASRGGGVLGNEQFF	TGTGCCAGTAGGGGAGGGGGGGTTCTAGGAAATGAGCAGTTCTTC	TRBV19	TRBJ2-1	NA	NA